The following is a T cell receptor beta chain sequence with its context. Sequencing was performed with immunoSEQ multiplex PCR; in TCRdb, only in-frame clones are kept and a portion is missing. The data hold approximately 73,000 clones, with just under 95% observed a single time. These data come from a study of technical replicates of blood from several donors. Trimming took off 5 bases at V and 7 bases at J, with 9 bases between the two ends. Germline loops: CDR1 SGHNT, CDR2 YENEEA. The CDR3 spans 12 residues. Sequenced input: T cells isolated from PBMCs. This TCR came from a human donor in good health. The chain employs TRBV11-3 and TRBJ2-1, with a tentative D call TRBD1 (5 bases). Written as DNA, the CDR3 is TGTGCCAGCAGCCGTTCAGGGAATGAGCAGTTCTTC. It is translated as CASSRSGNEQFF.